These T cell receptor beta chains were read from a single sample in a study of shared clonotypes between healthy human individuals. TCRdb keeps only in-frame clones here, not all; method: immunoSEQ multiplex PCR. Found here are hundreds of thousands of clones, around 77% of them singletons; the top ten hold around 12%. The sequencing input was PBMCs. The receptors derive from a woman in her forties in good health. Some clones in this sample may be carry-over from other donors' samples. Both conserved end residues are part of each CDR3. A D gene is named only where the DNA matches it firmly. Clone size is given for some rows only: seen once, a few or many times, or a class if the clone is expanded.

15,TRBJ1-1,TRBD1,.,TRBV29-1,TGCAGCGTTGACCGACAGGGGCAAATGAACACTGAAGCTTTCTTT,CSVDRQGQMNTEAFF
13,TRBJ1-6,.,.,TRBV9,TGTGCCAGCAGCGTAGATCTGGATTCACCCCTCCACTTT,CASSVDLDSPLHF
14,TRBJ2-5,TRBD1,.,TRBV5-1,TGCGCCAGCAGCTTTGGACAGGGCCAAGAGACCCAGTACTTC,CASSFGQGQETQYF
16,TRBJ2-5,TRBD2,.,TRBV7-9,TGTGCCAGCAGCCCAGTTCTAGCGGGCGGGATTAAGACCCAGTACTTC,CASSPVLAGGIKTQYF
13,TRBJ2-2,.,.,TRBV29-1,TGCAGCGTCCTAGATCCTCCCGCCGGGGAGCTGTTTTTT,CSVLDPPAGELFF
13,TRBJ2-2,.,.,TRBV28,TGTGCCAGCAGTTTTTCGGTCCCCGGGGAGCTGTTTTTT,CASSFSVPGELFF
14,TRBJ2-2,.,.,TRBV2,TGTGCCAGCAGTGAAGCTAGTTGGACCGGGGAGCTGTTTTTT,CASSEASWTGELFF
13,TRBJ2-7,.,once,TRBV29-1,TGCAGCGTTGAAGCGACTCAGGGCTACGAGCAGTACTTC,CSVEATQGYEQYF
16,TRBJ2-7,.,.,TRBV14,TGTGCCAGCAGCCAAGGAGGAAGGCTGCTTCGATACGAGCAGTACTTC,CASSQGGRLLRYEQYF
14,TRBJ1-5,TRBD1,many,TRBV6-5,TGTGCCAGCAGGCAGACAGGGGGAAATCAGCCCCAGCATTTT,CASRQTGGNQPQHF
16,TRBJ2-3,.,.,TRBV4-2,TGTGCCAGCAGCCCCTTGGGTGGGCAGATCACAGATACGCAGTATTTT,CASSPLGGQITDTQYF
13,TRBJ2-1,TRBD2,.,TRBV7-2,TGTGCCAGCAGCTTAGGAGGCGGGAGAGAGAGGGTCTTC,CASSLGGGRERVF
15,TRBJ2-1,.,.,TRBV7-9,TGTGCCAGCAGCTTAGATTCGACTAGTTACAATGAGCAGTTCTTC,CASSLDSTSYNEQFF
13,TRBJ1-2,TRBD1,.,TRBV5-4,TGTGCCAGCAACGGACAGGGGGCGATTGGCTACACCTTC,CASNGQGAIGYTF
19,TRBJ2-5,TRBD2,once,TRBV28,TGTGCCAGCAGTTCTCTGGGGGGGCTAGCGGGAGGGCCGTGGGAGACCCAGTACTTC,CASSSLGGLAGGPWETQYF
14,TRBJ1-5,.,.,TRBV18,TGTGCCAGCTCGCAATCTGGCAGTAATCAGCCCCAGCATTTT,CASSQSGSNQPQHF
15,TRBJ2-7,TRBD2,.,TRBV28,TGTGCCAGCAGTTTAGGAAGCGGGGTGGCCCACGAGCAGTACTTC,CASSLGSGVAHEQYF